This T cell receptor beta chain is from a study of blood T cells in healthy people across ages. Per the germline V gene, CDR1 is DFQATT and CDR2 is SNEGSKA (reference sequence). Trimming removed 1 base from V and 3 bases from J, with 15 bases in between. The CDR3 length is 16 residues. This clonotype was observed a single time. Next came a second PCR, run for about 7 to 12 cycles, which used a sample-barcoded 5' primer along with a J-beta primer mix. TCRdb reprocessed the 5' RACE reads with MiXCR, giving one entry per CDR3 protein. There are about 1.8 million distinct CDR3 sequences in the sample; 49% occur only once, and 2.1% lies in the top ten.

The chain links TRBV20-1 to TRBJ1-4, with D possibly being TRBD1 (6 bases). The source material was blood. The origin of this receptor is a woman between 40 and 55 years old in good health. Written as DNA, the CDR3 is TGCAGTGCTAGAGTCGGGGGGCTAAGGGCTAATGAAAAACTGTTTTTT. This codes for CSARVGGLRANEKLFF.